Listed below are T cell receptor beta chains from one sample, sequenced in a study of Ad26.COV2.S vaccination and SARS-CoV-2 variants. Profiled with immunoSEQ multiplex PCR; TCRdb holds only in-frame clones, not every one. The top ten hold approximately 2.5% of the sample, which has 350,000 to 500,000 clones, 89% seen once. Sequenced here: peripheral blood, sampled in a trial of Ad26.COV2.S vaccine versus placebo. The receptors here all came from a person aged 18 to 59 who received the Ad26.COV2.S COVID-19 vaccine or a placebo. Each CDR3 is given with its conserved first and last residue. D genes are given only for firm matches. A row's size may be missing; if present it is once, few, many or a size class.

d_call	v_call	clone_size	j_call	cdr3_nt	cdr3_aa
TRBD1	TRBV6-2/TRBV6-3	.	TRBJ1-3	TGTGCCAGCAGTCCCGGGACAGACTCTGGAAACACCATATATTTT	CASSPGTDSGNTIYF
.	TRBV2	.	TRBJ2-7	TGTGCACTAAAGAGCTCCTACGAGCAGTACTTC	CALKSSYEQYF
TRBD2	TRBV24-1	.	TRBJ2-1	TGTGCCACCAGTGATTTTAGCGGGGAGGGACGAGGCTACAATGAGCAGTTCTTC	CATSDFSGEGRGYNEQFF
TRBD2	TRBV7-2	.	TRBJ2-3	TGTGCCAGCAGCTTAGGTCGACTAGCGGGAGGGACAGATACGCAGTATTTT	CASSLGRLAGGTDTQYF
.	TRBV6-5	once	TRBJ1-1	TGTGCCAGCAGCGATTCGGGAGCGGTGAACACTGAAGCTTTCTTT	CASSDSGAVNTEAFF
TRBD2	TRBV19	.	TRBJ2-1	TGTGCCAGTTCAACTCTCAAATCTAGCGGGGGGGCCAATGAGCAGTTCTTC	CASSTLKSSGGANEQFF
.	TRBV19	.	TRBJ1-1	TGTGCCACCAAGGACATGAACACTGAAGCTTTCTTT	CATKDMNTEAFF
.	TRBV25-1	.	TRBJ1-1	TGTGCCAGCAGTGAATCATGGTACACTGAAGCTTTCTTT	CASSESWYTEAFF
.	TRBV3-1/TRBV3-2	.	TRBJ1-1	TGTGCCAGCAGCCAGTGGGGGCCAGACACTGAAGCTTTCTTT	CASSQWGPDTEAFF
.	TRBV7-2	.	TRBJ1-4	TGTGCCAGCACCCTAGGGGGGGCTGAAAAACTGTTTTTT	CASTLGGAEKLFF
.	TRBV6-5	.	TRBJ1-4	TGTGCCAGCAGCCTTTTGGCAACTAATGAAAAACTGTTTTTT	CASSLLATNEKLFF
.	TRBV7-9	.	TRBJ1-1	TGTGCCAGCACCACCGGGGGTACTGAAGCTTTCTTT	CASTTGGTEAFF
.	TRBV6-1	.	TRBJ1-5	TGTGCCAGCAGTGAAGGGTATCAGCAGCCCCAGCATTTT	CASSEGYQQPQHF
.	TRBV5-5	.	TRBJ2-1	TGTGCCAGCCTCCGATGGGGAGACAATGAGCAGTTCTTC	CASLRWGDNEQFF
.	TRBV7-2	.	TRBJ1-4	TGTGCCAGCAGCTTAGCTGGGGGGGGAGAAAAACTGTTTTTT	CASSLAGGGEKLFF
.	TRBV27	.	TRBJ2-5	TGTGCCAGCAGTTTATCTGGCCTAGGGGGGGTGGCCCAGTACTTC	CASSLSGLGGVAQYF
.	TRBV9	.	TRBJ2-1	TGTGCCAGCAGCGGCTTTCGGGGGCGTCGGGATGAGCAGTTCTTC	CASSGFRGRRDEQFF
.	TRBV6-5	.	TRBJ1-5	TGTGCCAGCAGTTACGGCGAGACCTATCAGCCCCAGCATTTT	CASSYGETYQPQHF
.	TRBV9	.	TRBJ1-5	TGTGCCAGCAGCGTAGCTCCAGATCAGCCCCAGCATTTT	CASSVAPDQPQHF
.	TRBV5-6	.	TRBJ1-1	TGTGCCAGCAGCTTGTATGGAGACGGGGCTTTCTTT	CASSLYGDGAFF
TRBD1	TRBV18	.	TRBJ1-1	TGTGCCAGCTCACCAGGGACAGGGCTGAACACTGAAGCTTTCTTT	CASSPGTGLNTEAFF
TRBD1	TRBV5-4	.	TRBJ2-1	TGTGCCAGCAGACTCGACAGGGGGCCCTACAATGAGCAGTTCTTC	CASRLDRGPYNEQFF
TRBD2	TRBV9	.	TRBJ2-3	TGTGCCAGCAGCCAGGGACTAGCGGGGGGCACAGATACGCAGTATTTT	CASSQGLAGGTDTQYF
TRBD2	TRBV2	.	TRBJ2-5	TGTGCCAGCAGCAGAAGGCGGGCTAGCGGGGGGTCAGAGACCCAGTACTTC	CASSRRRASGGSETQYF
TRBD1	TRBV6-5	.	TRBJ1-2	TGTGCCAGCAGTTACCGACAGGGGGCTGTCCCCTATGGCTACACCTTC	CASSYRQGAVPYGYTF
.	TRBV7-3	.	TRBJ2-1	TGTGCCAGCACCGAAACCGGGACAGGACCGACTAGCCCAGGAGAGCAGTTCTTC	CASTETGTGPTSPGEQFF
TRBD1	TRBV10-3	.	TRBJ1-5	TGTGCCATCAGTGGGGACAGGGTTTATCAGCCCCAGCATTTT	CAISGDRVYQPQHF
TRBD1	TRBV11-3	.	TRBJ2-1	TGTGCCAGCAGCTCCCGGGACAGACCTTTCGATGAGCAGTTCTTC	CASSSRDRPFDEQFF
.	TRBV5-5	.	TRBJ1-3	TGTGCCAGCAGCCGTACAGGAGACTCTGGAAACACCATATATTTT	CASSRTGDSGNTIYF
TRBD1	TRBV5-1	once	TRBJ1-6	TGCGCCAGCAGCCCCAGCCCCGGGACAGGGAATTCACCCCTCCACTTT	CASSPSPGTGNSPLHF
TRBD1	TRBV2	few	TRBJ2-7	TGTGCCAGCAGTGTACAGGGGGCGGGTGAGCAGTACTTC	CASSVQGAGEQYF
.	TRBV27	few	TRBJ2-2	TGTGCCAGCAGTCCCCTTTTCGTGTCCGGGGAGCTGTTTTTT	CASSPLFVSGELFF
TRBD2	TRBV4-3	few	TRBJ2-1	TGCGCCAGCAGCCAGGACGGGAGGGCCTACTACAATGAGCAGTTCTTC	CASSQDGRAYYNEQFF
.	TRBV19	.	TRBJ1-5	TGTGCCAGTCGGGGTTTCGGCAATCAGCCCCAGCATTTT	CASRGFGNQPQHF
TRBD2	TRBV6-2/TRBV6-3	.	TRBJ2-3	TGTGCCAGCAGTTGGGGGGGGGTTAACACAGATACGCAGTATTTT	CASSWGGVNTDTQYF